These T cell receptor beta chains were read from a single sample in a study of T-cell reconstitution after alpha-beta-depleted transplantation in children. Each CDR3 protein is one row after TCRdb ran MiXCR on the PCR reads. The sample shows about 980,000 distinct CDR3 sequences, less than 30% of them seen only once. The input for sequencing was PBMCs, mostly from graft donor cells, taken 360 days after TCRalphabeta/CD19-depleted stem cell transplant. These receptors were obtained from a boy younger than two who had a stem cell transplant for SCID, so the T cells may come from the graft donor. CDR3s include the opening cysteine and the closing phenylalanine or tryptophan. A D gene is named only where the DNA matches it firmly. Size tells how often a clone was seen (once, few, many) or the class of an expanded clone, and some rows leave it out.

d_gene	v_gene	abundance	j_gene	CDR3nt	CDR3aa
.	TRBV24-1	.	TRBJ2-7	TGTGCCCTCCCAGGGGACTACGAGCAGTACTTC	CALPGDYEQYF
TRBD1	TRBV12-3/TRBV12-4	.	TRBJ1-5	TGTGCCAGCAGTTTAGCGCCCCAAGACAGGGGGAATCAGCCCCAGCATTTT	CASSLAPQDRGNQPQHF
.	TRBV4-1	few	TRBJ2-1	TGCGCCAGCAGCCAACTCCAGACCCTCTACAATGAGCAGTTCTTC	CASSQLQTLYNEQFF
.	TRBV9	many	TRBJ1-1	TGTGCCAGCAGCGCCGGACAGATTATGAACACTGAAGCTTTCTTT	CASSAGQIMNTEAFF
TRBD2	TRBV5-6	many	TRBJ2-1	TGTGCCAGCAGCCGCCTTAGGGCGGGGGGGCGCAATGAGCAGTTCTTC	CASSRLRAGGRNEQFF
.	TRBV5-1	.	TRBJ2-3	TGCGCCAGCAGCTTGGATCGGCAAGGCTCTACAGATACGCAGTATTTT	CASSLDRQGSTDTQYF
.	TRBV5-6	.	TRBJ1-2	TGTGCCAGCAGCTCACATGGACGGCACTATGGCTACACCTTC	CASSSHGRHYGYTF
.	TRBV6-2/TRBV6-3	.	TRBJ2-2	TGTGCCAGCAGTTACGGGGAGGTCACCGGGGAGCTGTTTTTT	CASSYGEVTGELFF
TRBD1	TRBV18	.	TRBJ2-7	TGTGCCAGCTCACTCCTGACAGGGATGGGGGAGCAGTACTTC	CASSLLTGMGEQYF
.	TRBV29-1	once	TRBJ2-5	TGCAGCGTTCCATCGGCAGGAGAGACCCAGTACTTC	CSVPSAGETQYF
.	TRBV6-6	many	TRBJ2-7	TGTGCCAGTTTTGACAGAATATCCTACGAGCAGTACTTC	CASFDRISYEQYF
.	TRBV28	.	TRBJ2-5	TGTGCCAGCAGTTTATTCTTCCGCGGGGCGCCCCAAGAGACCCAGTACTTC	CASSLFFRGAPQETQYF
.	TRBV10-3	.	TRBJ1-5	TGTGCCACCAGAGACACTGGGGCATATAGCAATCAGCCCCAGCATTTT	CATRDTGAYSNQPQHF
.	TRBV20-1	few	TRBJ1-3	TGCAGTGCTAGGGTTCAGGGTACAGGAAACACCATATATTTT	CSARVQGTGNTIYF
.	TRBV6-2/TRBV6-3	.	TRBJ1-2	TGTGCCAGCAGTTCGCCAGGGACCGATGGCTACACCTTC	CASSSPGTDGYTF
TRBD1	TRBV12-3/TRBV12-4	.	TRBJ1-1	TGTGCCAGCGTTAGGGACAGGGGCGAGGCTTTCTTT	CASVRDRGEAFF
.	TRBV28	.	TRBJ2-2	TGTGCCAGCAGTTTGGAGGGGCAGGGAGGCACCGGGGAGCTGTTTTTT	CASSLEGQGGTGELFF
.	TRBV20-1	.	TRBJ2-3	TGCAGTGCTCCCTTCAGCGGAGGGGCGCAGTATTTT	CSAPFSGGAQYF
.	TRBV4-1	once	TRBJ1-4	TGCGCCAGCAGCCAAGTTCTTGGACGCGTGGGGGAAAAACTGTTTTTT	CASSQVLGRVGEKLFF
.	TRBV7-6	.	TRBJ2-3	TGTGCCAGCAAGGCAGGGGTGGCCACAGATACGCAGTATTTT	CASKAGVATDTQYF